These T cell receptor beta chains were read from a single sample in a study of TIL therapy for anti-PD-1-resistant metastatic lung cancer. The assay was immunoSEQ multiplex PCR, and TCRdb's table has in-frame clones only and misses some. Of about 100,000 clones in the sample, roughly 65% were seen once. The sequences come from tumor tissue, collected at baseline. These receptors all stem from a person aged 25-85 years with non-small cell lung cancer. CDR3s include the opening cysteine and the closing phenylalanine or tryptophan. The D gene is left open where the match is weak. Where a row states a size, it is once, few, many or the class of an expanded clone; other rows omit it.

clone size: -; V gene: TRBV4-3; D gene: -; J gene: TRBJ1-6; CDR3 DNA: TGCGCCAGCAGCCAAGATTGGCAGGGTGGGGTCATGAATTCACCCCTCCACTTT; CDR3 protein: CASSQDWQGGVMNSPLHF
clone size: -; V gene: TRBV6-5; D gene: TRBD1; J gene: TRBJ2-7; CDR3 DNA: TGTGCCAGCAGTTACGGACAGGGGAGCGGCTACGAGCAGTACTTC; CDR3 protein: CASSYGQGSGYEQYF
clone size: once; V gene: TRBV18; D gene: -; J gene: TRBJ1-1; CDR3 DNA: TGTGCCAGCTCATCCGGGGGCGCGGGTACTGAAGCTTTCTTT; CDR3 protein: CASSSGGAGTEAFF
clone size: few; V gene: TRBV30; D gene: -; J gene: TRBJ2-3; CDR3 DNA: TGTGCCTGGACAGGGGACACAGATACGCAGTATTTT; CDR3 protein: CAWTGDTDTQYF
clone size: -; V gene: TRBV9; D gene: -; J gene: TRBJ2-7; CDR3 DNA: TGTGCCAGCAGCGTATTGAGGGAGACCTACGAGCAGTACTTC; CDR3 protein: CASSVLRETYEQYF
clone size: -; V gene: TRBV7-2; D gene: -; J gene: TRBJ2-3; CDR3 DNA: TGTGCCAGCAGCTTTAGGACAAGCACAGATACGCAGTATTTT; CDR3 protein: CASSFRTSTDTQYF
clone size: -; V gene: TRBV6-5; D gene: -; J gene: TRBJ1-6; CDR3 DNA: TGTGCCAGCAGTTACTCGGAGGGGCCGGCGGATTCACCCCTCCACTTT; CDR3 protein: CASSYSEGPADSPLHF
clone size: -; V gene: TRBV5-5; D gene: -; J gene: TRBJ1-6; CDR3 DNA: TGTGCCAGCAGCTTGGCCGATGGGGCAGGGAGCTCCTATAATTCACCCCTCCACTTT; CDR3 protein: CASSLADGAGSSYNSPLHF
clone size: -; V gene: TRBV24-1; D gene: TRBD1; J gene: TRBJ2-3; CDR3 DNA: TGTGCCACCAGTGATACCGGGACAGGGACGTGGCAAGCAGATACGCAGTATTTT; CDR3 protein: CATSDTGTGTWQADTQYF
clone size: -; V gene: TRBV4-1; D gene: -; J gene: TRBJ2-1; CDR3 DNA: TGCGCCAGCAGCCAAGATTGGGGGGCTCCCTACAATGAGCAGTTCTTC; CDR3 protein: CASSQDWGAPYNEQFF
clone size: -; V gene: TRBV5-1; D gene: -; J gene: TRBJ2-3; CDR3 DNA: TGCGCCAGCAGCTTCTCACGGGGTTCTACAGATACGCAGTATTTT; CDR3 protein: CASSFSRGSTDTQYF
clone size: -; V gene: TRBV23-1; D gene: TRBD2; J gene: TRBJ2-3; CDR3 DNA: TGCGCCAGCCACCACTGGGGCAGGGGGTGGTATGCGGGAGGGCCTTCAGATACGCAGTATTTT; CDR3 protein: CASHHWGRGWYAGGPSDTQYF
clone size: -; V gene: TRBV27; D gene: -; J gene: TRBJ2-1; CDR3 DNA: TGTGCCAGCAGCCTTGGGGTCTTTGCGGGACAGCAGTTCTTC; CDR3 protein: CASSLGVFAGQQFF
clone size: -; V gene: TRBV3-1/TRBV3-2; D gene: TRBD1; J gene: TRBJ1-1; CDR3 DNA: TGTGCCAGCAGCCAAGTGGGACAGCACACTGAAGCTTTCTTT; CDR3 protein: CASSQVGQHTEAFF
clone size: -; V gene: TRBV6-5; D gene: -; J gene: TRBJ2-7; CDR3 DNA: TGTGCCAGCAGTTACTCGATTTCTGCGGAGGGCTACGAGCAGTACTTC; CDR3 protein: CASSYSISAEGYEQYF
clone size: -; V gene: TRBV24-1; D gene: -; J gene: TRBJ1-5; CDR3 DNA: TGTGCCACCTCGCACGGGGGGGGCAATCAGCCCCAGCATTTT; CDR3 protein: CATSHGGGNQPQHF
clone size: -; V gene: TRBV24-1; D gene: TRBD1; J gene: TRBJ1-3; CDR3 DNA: TGTGCCACCAGTGATCCAGACAGGGGGGCTGGAAACACCATATATTTT; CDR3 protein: CATSDPDRGAGNTIYF
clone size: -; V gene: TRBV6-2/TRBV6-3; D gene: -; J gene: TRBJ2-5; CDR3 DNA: TGTGCCAGCAGTTACTCTTTTAGGGAAGAGACCCAGTACTTC; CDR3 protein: CASSYSFREETQYF
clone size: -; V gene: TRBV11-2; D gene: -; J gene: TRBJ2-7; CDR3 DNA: TGTGCCAGCAGCTTAGTCGATCCCGAGCAGTACTTC; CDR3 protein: CASSLVDPEQYF
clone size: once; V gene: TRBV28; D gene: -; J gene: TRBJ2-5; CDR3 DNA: TGTGCCAGCAACTATGGGGGTGGGGAGACCCAGTACTTC; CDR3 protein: CASNYGGGETQYF
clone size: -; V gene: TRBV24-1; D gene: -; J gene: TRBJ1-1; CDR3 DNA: TGTGCCACAACTCTGGGGGCGAACACTGAAGCTTTCTTT; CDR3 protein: CATTLGANTEAFF
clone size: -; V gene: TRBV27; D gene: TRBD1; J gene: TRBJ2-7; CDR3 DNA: TGTGCCAGCGGACAGGGTAATTACGAGCAGTACTTC; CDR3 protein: CASGQGNYEQYF
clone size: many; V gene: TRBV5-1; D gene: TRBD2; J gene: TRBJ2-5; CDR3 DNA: TGCGCCAGCAGCTTGGCGGGGGGTAGGGGACAAGAGACCCAGTACTTC; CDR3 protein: CASSLAGGRGQETQYF
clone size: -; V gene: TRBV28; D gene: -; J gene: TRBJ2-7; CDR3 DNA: TGTGCCAGCAGTTCTACCGGCGGGGCGCGCTACGAGCAGTACTTC; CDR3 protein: CASSSTGGARYEQYF
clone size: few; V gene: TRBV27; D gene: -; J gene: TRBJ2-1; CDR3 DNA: TGTGCCAGCAGTTTAGGGGGGAATGAGCAGTTCTTC; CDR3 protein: CASSLGGNEQFF
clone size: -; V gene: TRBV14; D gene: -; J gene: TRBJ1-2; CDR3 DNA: TGTGCCAGCAGCCACACCTTCTATGGCTACACCTTC; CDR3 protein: CASSHTFYGYTF
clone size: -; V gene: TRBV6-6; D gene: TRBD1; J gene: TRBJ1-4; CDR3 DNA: TGTGCCAGCAGTTACGGACAGGGACTAACTAATGAAAAACTGTTTTTT; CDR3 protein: CASSYGQGLTNEKLFF
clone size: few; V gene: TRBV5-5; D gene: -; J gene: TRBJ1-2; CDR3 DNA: TGTGCCAGCAGCTTTTTCGTACGGGGGGAACCTCCGATCTATGGCTACACCTTC; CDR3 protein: CASSFFVRGEPPIYGYTF
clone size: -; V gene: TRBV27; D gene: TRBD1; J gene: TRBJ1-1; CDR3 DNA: TGTGCCAGCAGTCCCAGACAGGGACGGAACACTGAAGCTTTCTTT; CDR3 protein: CASSPRQGRNTEAFF
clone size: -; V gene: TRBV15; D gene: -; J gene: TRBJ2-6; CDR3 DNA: TGTGCCACCAGCAGAGTGGGGGGCGACTCTGGGGCCAACGTCCTGACTTTC; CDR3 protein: CATSRVGGDSGANVLTF
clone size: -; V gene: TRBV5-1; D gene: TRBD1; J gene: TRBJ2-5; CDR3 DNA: TGCGCCAGCAGCTTCTCTGGGACAGGGCAAGAGACCCAGTACTTC; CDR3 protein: CASSFSGTGQETQYF
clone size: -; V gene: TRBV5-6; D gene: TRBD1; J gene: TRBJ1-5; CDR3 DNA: TGTGCCAGCAGCCCCCGGGACAGGGGGGGTCAGCCCCAGCATTTT; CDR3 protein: CASSPRDRGGQPQHF
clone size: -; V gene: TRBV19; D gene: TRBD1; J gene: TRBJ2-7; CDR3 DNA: TGTGCCAGTAGTATCAGAGGGACGACAGGGTTGTACTTC; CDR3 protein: CASSIRGTTGLYF
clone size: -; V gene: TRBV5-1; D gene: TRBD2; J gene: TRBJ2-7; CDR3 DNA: TGCGCCAGCAGCTTGACTAGCGGGGGGACCTACGAGCAGTACTTC; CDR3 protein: CASSLTSGGTYEQYF
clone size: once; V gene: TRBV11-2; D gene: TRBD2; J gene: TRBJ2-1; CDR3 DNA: TGTGCCAGCAGGGACCTAGCGGTAGAGCAGTTCTTC; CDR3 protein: CASRDLAVEQFF
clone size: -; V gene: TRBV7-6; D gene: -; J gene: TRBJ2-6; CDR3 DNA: TGTGCCAGCAGCTTAGTCCAGGCTGGGGCCAACGTCCTGACTTTC; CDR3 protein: CASSLVQAGANVLTF